This note documents a single TCR beta chain sequence. What it recognizes is unknown. The CDR3 sequence is 16 residues long. J gave up 4 bases and V 0 bases, and 5 bases lay outside the gene matches. Germline CDR1 is SGDLS and CDR2 is YYNGEE. The sample belongs to a study of T cells in localized non-small cell lung cancer. Study-wide points: A median of around 58 clones ranked among the top 100 in tumor appeared in adjacent lung.

The protocol was immunoSEQ multiplex PCR, while the TCRdb copy is restricted to in-frame clones and leaves out a portion. The sample has 16,000 or so clones; around 80% are singletons. The sample here was peripheral blood, taken before any cancer treatment. The genes are TRBV9 and TRBJ2-2; TRBD1 matches 8 bases. This clonotype was obtained from a male donor aged 60 or over with stage I lung adenocarcinoma. CDR3 coding DNA: TGTGCCAGCAGCGTAGCTCGAACAGGGGGCACCGGGGAGCTGTTTTTT. This encodes CASSVARTGGTGELFF.